The 8 T cell receptor beta chains listed next were all sequenced from one sample in a study of T cell repertoires in cytomegalovirus infection. What these receptors recognize is not known. Each CDR3 protein is one row after TCRdb ran MiXCR on the reads. There are around 430,000 distinct CDR3 sequences in the sample; about two fifths occur only once, and 43% lies in the top ten. Specimen: cultured PBMCs, collected from culture after CMV antigen stimulation. These TCRs come from a human donor in good health (CMV status not recorded). Some clones in this sample may be carry-over from other donors' samples.

This clonotype was seen many times. This chain connects TRBV7-2 to TRBJ1-5; D is ambiguous. This CDR3 spans 14 amino acids. Trimming took off 0 bases at V and 4 bases at J, with 7 bases between the two ends. Germline CDR1 and CDR2: SGHTA and FQGNSA. CDR3 region: CASSLALRNQPQHF. The CDR3 DNA sequence: TGTGCCAGCAGCTTAGCGTTAAGAAATCAGCCCCAGCATTTT.

V gene TRBV7-2 combines with J gene TRBJ2-7; 8 nucleotides match TRBD1. V was pared by 0 bases and J by 7 bases, with 8 bases of the junction left unmatched. The CDR3 has 15 residues. In germline, CDR1 is SGHTA, CDR2 FQGNSA. CDR3 sequence: CASSLASGRTGEQYF. DNA for the CDR3: TGTGCCAGCAGCTTAGCGAGTGGCAGGACAGGGGAGCAGTACTTC.

This clonotype has ten or more counts. The chain uses TRBV12-3 or TRBV12-4 and TRBJ2-5; D not resolved. V shed 6 bases and J shed 3 bases, with 5 bases lying between them. This CDR3 has 11 amino acids. CDR3 sequence: CASSFKETQYF. The CDR3 DNA follows: TGTGCCAGCAGCTTTAAAGAGACCCAGTACTTC.

The chain recombines TRBV20-1 with TRBJ1-5, with TRBD1 matching over 10 bases. The germline V gene has CDR1 DFQATT and CDR2 SNEGSKA (reference sequence). The CDR3 is 16 residues long. J lost 2 bases, V lost 1 base, and 5 bases had no gene match. The CDR3 DNA reads TGCAGTGCTAGAGGACAGGGGGCTCGGGGCAATCAGCCCCAGCATTTT. Its protein product is CSARGQGARGNQPQHF.

This clonotype was detected only once. V and J are TRBV29-1 and TRBJ2-4, with 9 nucleotides matching TRBD2. Germline loops: CDR1 SQVTM, CDR2 ANQGSEA. CDR3 length equals 13 residues. J was trimmed by 13 bases and V by 4 bases; bases with no gene match: 11. In DNA, the CDR3 is TGCAGCGTTGTTAGCGGGAGTGTGCCGAGCCAGTACTTC. Its protein is CSVVSGSVPSQYF.

The chain employs TRBV7-8 and TRBJ2-3; possibly TRBD1 or TRBD2 for D (6 bases each). Germline V gene lookup returns CDR1 SGHVS and CDR2 FQNEAQ. Trimming removed 4 bases from V and 0 bases from J, with 11 bases in between. The CDR3 runs 15 residues. The CDR3 here is CASSSWGASTDTQYF. The CDR3 DNA follows: TGTGCCAGCAGCTCGTGGGGGGCTAGCACAGATACGCAGTATTTT.

The CDR3 loop is CASSLVSSGGNEQYF. The CDR3 nucleotides read TGTGCCAGCAGCTTAGTATCTAGCGGGGGTAACGAGCAGTACTTC. The gene calls are TRBV7-2 and TRBJ2-7; 10 bases are shared with TRBD2. CDR1 and CDR2 (germline): SGHTA, FQGNSA. The trim removed 1 base at V and 5 bases at J, leaving 5 bases unmatched. The CDR3 covers 15 residues.

The CDR3 nucleotides are TGTGCCAGTAGTATTAGGGCCGACACCGGGGAGCTGTTTTTT. Protein sequence: CASSIRADTGELFF. The rearrangement uses TRBV19 and TRBJ2-2; D unresolved. The V and J ends lost 3 bases and 3 bases respectively, with 8 bases between them. The CDR3 is 14 residues long. Germline assignment: CDR1 LNHDA and CDR2 SQIVND (reference sequence). Together with reference TRBV19 and TRBJ2-2, the CDR3 gives the full variable domain: DGGITQSPKYLFRKEGQNVTLSCEQNLNHDAMYWYRQDPGQGLRLIYYSQIVNDFQKGDIAEGYSVSREKKESFPLTVTSAQKNPTAFYLCASSIRADTGELFFGEGSRLTVL.